This passage covers 9 T cell receptor beta chains from one sample sequenced in a study of cytomegalovirus exposure and HLA in healthy donors. The PCR had 60 Vbeta and 13 Jbeta primers. Method: immunoSEQ multiplex PCR; TCRdb's copy keeps in-frame clones and lacks some. Here the sample spans under 200,000 clones, around three quarters being singletons. The sample taken for sequencing was PBMCs. Source of these receptors: a young woman in good health and CMV-seropositive.

This clone turned up a few times. The chain carries TRBV4-2 and TRBJ2-6, with TRBD1 as a possible D gene (6 bases). The CDR3 has 16 amino acids. Per the germline V gene, CDR1 is LGHNA and CDR2 is YNFKEQ. V shed 0 bases and J shed 3 bases, with 9 bases lying between them. CDR3 region: CASSQDRGVGANVLTF. CDR3 DNA sequence: TGTGCCAGCAGCCAAGACAGGGGCGTTGGGGCCAACGTCCTGACTTTC.

This chain uses TRBV18 with TRBJ2-7, with D perhaps matching TRBD2 (6 bases). The germline gives CDR1 KGHSH, CDR2 LQKENI. V lost 0 bases to trimming and J lost 9 bases, with 18 bases between them. There are 15 residues in the CDR3. CDR3 protein: CASSPPAATSSGQYF. DNA of the CDR3: TGTGCCAGCTCACCACCGGCGGCAACTAGCTCGGGGCAGTACTTC.

The chain recombines TRBV15 with TRBJ1-5; D is undetermined. With 5 bases removed from V and 2 bases from J, the gap between germline ends came to 16 bases. The CDR3 totals 16 residues. CDR1 is LNHNV and CDR2 is YYDKDF in the germline V gene (reference sequence). The CDR3 region has the DNA TGTGCCACCAGCGGGTCTTTTGGAGGTGGCAATCAGCCCCAGCATTTT. It codes for CATSGSFGGGNQPQHF.

The rearrangement links TRBV5-1 to TRBJ2-3, with D unresolved. The CDR3 loop spans 14 amino acids. V was pared by 2 bases and J by 1 base, with 8 bases between. CDR1 is SGHRS, CDR2 YFSETQ, per germline. Here the CDR3 DNA reads TGCGCCAGCAGCTTAGACACCGGCACAGATACGCAGTATTTT. This gives the protein CASSLDTGTDTQYF.

The chain employs TRBV6-5 and TRBJ1-6, with D tentatively TRBD1 (5 bases). The CDR3 runs 15 residues. Germline-derived CDR1 and CDR2 are MNHEY and SVGAGI. The V end lost 6 bases, the J end lost 9 bases, and 18 bases lay between the germline ends. This CDR3 is CASSRDTGEISPLHF. CDR3 DNA sequence: TGTGCCAGCAGCCGAGATACGGGGGAAATTTCACCCCTCCACTTT.

This clone was detected a few times. The V and J genes are TRBV4-2 and TRBJ2-1; TRBD1 matches at 11 bases. Trimming cost V 0 bases and J 6 bases; bases outside gene matches: 4. The CDR3 has 16 amino acids. Germline assignment: CDR1 LGHNA and CDR2 YNFKEQ. This chain's CDR3 is CASSQDSGTGGNEQFF. In DNA form, the CDR3 reads TGTGCCAGCAGCCAAGATTCCGGGACAGGGGGCAATGAGCAGTTCTTC.

The chain combines TRBV28 with TRBJ1-2; D ambiguous. This CDR3 comprises 14 residues. The germline V gene encodes CDR1 MDHEN and CDR2 SYDVKM. V was pared by 6 bases and J by 7 bases, with 18 bases between. CDR3 in DNA: TGTGCCAGCAGGCTACCCCCCCCCTATGTTGGCTACACCTTC. Translated: CASRLPPPYVGYTF.

This clone is a singleton in its sample. In the same sample, other DNA sequences code for this CDR3. The chain recombines TRBV19 with TRBJ1-4; 7 positions agree with TRBD1. V was pared by 3 bases and J by 4 bases, with 2 bases of the junction left unmatched. The V gene's germline CDR1 is LNHDA and CDR2 SQIVND (reference sequence). CDR3 length: 14 residues. CDR3 in DNA: TGTGCCAGTAGTATGAGACAGGGTAATGAAAAACTGTTTTTT. Its protein is CASSMRQGNEKLFF.

This clone came up a few times. The chain employs TRBV6-1 and TRBJ2-3; D possibly corresponds to TRBD1 (5 bases). V lost 5 bases and J 0 bases, leaving 12 bases between the germline ends. CDR3 length equals 15 residues. Germline assignment: CDR1 MNHNS and CDR2 SASEGT. CDR3 amino acids: CASSLQVSSTDTQYF. The CDR3 region has the DNA TGTGCCAGCAGTCTACAGGTATCTAGCACAGATACGCAGTATTTT.